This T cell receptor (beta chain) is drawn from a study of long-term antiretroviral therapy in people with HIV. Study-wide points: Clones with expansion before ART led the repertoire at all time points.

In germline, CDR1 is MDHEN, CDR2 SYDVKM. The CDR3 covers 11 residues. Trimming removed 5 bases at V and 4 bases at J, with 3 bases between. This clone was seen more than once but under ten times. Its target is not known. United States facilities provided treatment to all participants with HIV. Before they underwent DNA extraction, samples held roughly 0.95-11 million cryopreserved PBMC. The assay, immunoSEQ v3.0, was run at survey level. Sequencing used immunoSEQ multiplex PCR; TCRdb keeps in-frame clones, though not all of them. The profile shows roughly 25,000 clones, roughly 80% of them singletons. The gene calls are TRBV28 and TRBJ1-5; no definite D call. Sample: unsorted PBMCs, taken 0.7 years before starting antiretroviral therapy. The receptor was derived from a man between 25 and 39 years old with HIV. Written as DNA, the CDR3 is TGTGCCAGCAGTGTAAATCAGCCCCAGCATTTT. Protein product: CASSVNQPQHF.